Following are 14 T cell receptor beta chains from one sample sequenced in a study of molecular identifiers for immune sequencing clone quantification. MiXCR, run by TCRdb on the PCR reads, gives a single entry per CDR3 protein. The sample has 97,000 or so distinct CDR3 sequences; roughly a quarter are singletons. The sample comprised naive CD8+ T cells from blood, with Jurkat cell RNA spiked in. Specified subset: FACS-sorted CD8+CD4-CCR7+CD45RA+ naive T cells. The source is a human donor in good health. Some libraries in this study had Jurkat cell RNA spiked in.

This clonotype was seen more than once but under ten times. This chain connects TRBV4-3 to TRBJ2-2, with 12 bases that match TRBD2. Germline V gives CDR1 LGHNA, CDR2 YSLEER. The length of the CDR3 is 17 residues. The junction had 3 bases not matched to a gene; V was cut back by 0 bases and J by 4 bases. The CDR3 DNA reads TGCGCCAGCAGCCAAGATATGACTAGCGGGAGCACCGGGGAGCTGTTTTTT. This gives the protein CASSQDMTSGSTGELFF.

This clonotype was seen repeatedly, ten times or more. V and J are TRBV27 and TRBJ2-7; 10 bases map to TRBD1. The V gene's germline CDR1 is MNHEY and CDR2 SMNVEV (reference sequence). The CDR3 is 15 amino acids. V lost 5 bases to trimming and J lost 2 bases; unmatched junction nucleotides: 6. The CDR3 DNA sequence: TGTGCCAGCAGTCCCGGGACAGGGGCGCCCTACGAGCAGTACTTC. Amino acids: CASSPGTGAPYEQYF.

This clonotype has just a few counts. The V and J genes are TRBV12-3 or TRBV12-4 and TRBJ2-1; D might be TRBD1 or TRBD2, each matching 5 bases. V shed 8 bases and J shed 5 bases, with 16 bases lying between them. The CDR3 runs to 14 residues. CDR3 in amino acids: CASGRDEGDNEQFF. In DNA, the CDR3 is TGTGCCAGCGGCCGGGACGAGGGCGACAATGAGCAGTTCTTC.

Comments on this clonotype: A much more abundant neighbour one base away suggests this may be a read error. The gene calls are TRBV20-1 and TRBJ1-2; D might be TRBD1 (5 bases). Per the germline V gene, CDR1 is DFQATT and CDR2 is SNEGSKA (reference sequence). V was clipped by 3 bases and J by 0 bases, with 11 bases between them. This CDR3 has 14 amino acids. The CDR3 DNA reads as TGCAGTGCTAGTATGGCGACAGCTAACTATGGCTACACCTTC. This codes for CSASMATANYGYTF.

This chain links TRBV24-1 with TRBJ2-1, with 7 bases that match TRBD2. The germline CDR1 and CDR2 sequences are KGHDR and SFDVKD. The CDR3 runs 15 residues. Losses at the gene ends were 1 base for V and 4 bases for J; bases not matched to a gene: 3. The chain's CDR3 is CATSDFRRGYNEQFF. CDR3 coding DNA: TGTGCCACCAGTGATTTTCGGCGGGGGTACAATGAGCAGTTCTTC.

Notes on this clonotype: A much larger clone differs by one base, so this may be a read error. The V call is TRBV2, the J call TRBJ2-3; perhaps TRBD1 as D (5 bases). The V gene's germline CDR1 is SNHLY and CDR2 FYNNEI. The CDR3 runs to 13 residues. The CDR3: CAPDKHTADTQYF. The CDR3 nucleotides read TGTGCTCCGGACAAACACACAGCGGATACGCAGTATTTT.

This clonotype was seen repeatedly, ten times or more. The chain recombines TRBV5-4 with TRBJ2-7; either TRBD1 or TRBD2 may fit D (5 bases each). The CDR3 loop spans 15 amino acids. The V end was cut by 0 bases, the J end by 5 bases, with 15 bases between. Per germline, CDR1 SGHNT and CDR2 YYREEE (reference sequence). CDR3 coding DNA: TGTGCCAGCAGCTTGGAAAGGCCGGGGCTAAACGAGCAGTACTTC. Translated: CASSLERPGLNEQYF.

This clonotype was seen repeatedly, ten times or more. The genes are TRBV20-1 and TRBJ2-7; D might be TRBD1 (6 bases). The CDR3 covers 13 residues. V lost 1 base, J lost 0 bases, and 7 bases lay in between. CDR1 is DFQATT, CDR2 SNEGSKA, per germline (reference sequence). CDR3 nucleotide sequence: TGCAGTGCTAGAGGGGACACCTCCTACGAGCAGTACTTC. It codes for CSARGDTSYEQYF.

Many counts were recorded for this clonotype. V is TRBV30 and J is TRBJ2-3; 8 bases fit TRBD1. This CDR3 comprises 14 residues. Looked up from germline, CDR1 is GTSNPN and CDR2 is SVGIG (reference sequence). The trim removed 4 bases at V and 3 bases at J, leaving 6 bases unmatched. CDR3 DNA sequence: TGTGCCTGGACGACAGGGGTTGGGACAGATACGCAGTATTTT. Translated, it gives CAWTTGVGTDTQYF.

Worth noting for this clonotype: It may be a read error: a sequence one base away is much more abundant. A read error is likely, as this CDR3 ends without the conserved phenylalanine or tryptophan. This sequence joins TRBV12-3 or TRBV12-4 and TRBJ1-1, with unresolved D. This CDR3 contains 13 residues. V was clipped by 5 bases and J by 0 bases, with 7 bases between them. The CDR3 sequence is CASSDPMNTEAFL. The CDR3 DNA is TGTGCCAGCAGTGACCCGATGAACACTGAAGCTTTCCTT.

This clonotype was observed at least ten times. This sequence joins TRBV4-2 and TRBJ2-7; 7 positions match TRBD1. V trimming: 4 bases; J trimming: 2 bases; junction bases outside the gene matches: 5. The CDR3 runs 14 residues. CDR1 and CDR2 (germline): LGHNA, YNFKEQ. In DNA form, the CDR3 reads TGTGCCAGCAGCCCCGGTGGGACAGCCTACGAGCAGTACTTC. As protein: CASSPGGTAYEQYF.

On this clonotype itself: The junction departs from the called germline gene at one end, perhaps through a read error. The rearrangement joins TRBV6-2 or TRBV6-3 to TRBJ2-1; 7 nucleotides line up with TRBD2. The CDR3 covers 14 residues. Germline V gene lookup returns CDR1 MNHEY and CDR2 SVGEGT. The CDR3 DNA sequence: TGTGCCAGCAGTTACCAGCGGGGCTACAATGAGCAGCTCTTC. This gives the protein CASSYQRGYNEQLF.

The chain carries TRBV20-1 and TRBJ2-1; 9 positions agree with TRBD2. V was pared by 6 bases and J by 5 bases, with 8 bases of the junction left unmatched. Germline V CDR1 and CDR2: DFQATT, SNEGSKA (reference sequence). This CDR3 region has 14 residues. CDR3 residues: CSASPGLADNEQFF. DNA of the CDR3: TGCAGTGCGAGCCCGGGACTAGCAGACAATGAGCAGTTCTTC.

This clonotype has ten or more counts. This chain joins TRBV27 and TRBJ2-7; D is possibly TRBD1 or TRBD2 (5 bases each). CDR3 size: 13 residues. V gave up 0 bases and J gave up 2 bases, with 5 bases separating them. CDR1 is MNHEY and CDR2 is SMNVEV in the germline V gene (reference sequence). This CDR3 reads CASSLSGAYEQYF. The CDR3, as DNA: TGTGCCAGCAGTTTATCGGGGGCCTACGAGCAGTACTTC.